Detailed here is one T cell receptor beta chain. For recovered donors of Cohort 3, there were two negative PCRs, clearance, or symptom resolution. These data come from a study of blood T cell repertoires in COVID-19. Generated by immunoSEQ multiplex PCR, the TCRdb table keeps only in-frame clones and is missing some. The sample holds roughly 250,000 clones; around 87% are singletons and the top ten take about 1.5%. Germline trimming cut 5 bases from V and 6 bases from J; bases unmatched to any gene: 4. The CDR3 is made up of 13 amino acids. Germline V gene data show CDR1 as SGHKS and CDR2 as YYEKEE (reference sequence).

This TCR derives from a woman in her forties or fifties who had recovered from COVID-19. Sequencing was performed on PBMCs or T cells enriched from blood (not recorded which). The rearrangement joins TRBV5-5 to TRBJ1-2; 10 bases are shared with TRBD1. CDR3 DNA sequence: TGTGCCAGCAGTTTGACAGGGGGCCATGGCTACACCTTC. Translating gives CASSLTGGHGYTF.